The 23 T cell receptor beta chains listed next were all sequenced from one sample in a study of blood T cell repertoires in COVID-19. Sequenced by immunoSEQ multiplex PCR; TCRdb stores in-frame clones only, minus some. Among 150,000 to 200,000 clones listed, about four fifths were seen once. Material for sequencing was peripheral blood. These receptors were taken from a woman aged 55-75 years with COVID-19, enrolled during active disease.

The V gene is TRBV11-2, the J gene TRBJ2-2, with D perhaps matching TRBD2 (5 bases). Germline CDR1 and CDR2: SGHAT and FQNNGV. Trimming removed 10 bases at V and 5 bases at J, with 17 bases between. The CDR3 length is 14 residues. CDR3 region: CATSPQSATGELFF. The CDR3 DNA sequence: TGTGCCACTAGCCCCCAATCGGCGACCGGGGAGCTGTTTTTT.

The chain uses TRBV7-9 and TRBJ2-7, with D perhaps TRBD1 (5 bases). Germline V gene data show CDR1 as SEHNR and CDR2 as FQNEAQ (reference sequence). CDR3 length equals 15 residues. V gave up 1 base and J gave up 5 bases, with 15 bases separating them. This chain's CDR3 is CASSLDTGPRNEQYV. CDR3 bases: TGTGCCAGCAGCTTAGACACAGGTCCCAGGAACGAGCAGTACGTC.

V and J are TRBV7-8 and TRBJ2-7, with TRBD1 matching 10 bases. With 1 base clipped from V and 2 bases from J, the junction kept 8 bases outside the gene matches. The CDR3 is 17 residues long. CDR1 is SGHVS and CDR2 is FQNEAQ in the germline V gene. CDR3: CASSLVGGTGATYEQYV. The CDR3 DNA is TGTGCCAGCAGCTTAGTCGGGGGGACAGGGGCCACCTACGAGCAGTACGTC.

This clone was observed a handful of times. This sequence joins TRBV7-3 and TRBJ2-2; the match to TRBD2 covers 7 bases. The CDR3 is made up of 17 amino acids. Trimming removed 1 base from V and 4 bases from J; junction bases left unmatched: 9. CDR1 is SGHTA and CDR2 is FQGTGA in the germline V gene. The CDR3 sequence: CASSLNPPGLGTGELFF. The CDR3 DNA follows: TGTGCCAGCAGCTTAAACCCCCCAGGACTAGGCACCGGGGAGCTGTTTTTT.

This clone was observed a few times. The J gene is TRBJ2-3, the V gene TRBV6-5; 11 nucleotides agree with TRBD2. The germline CDR1 and CDR2 sequences are MNHEY and SVGAGI. The length of the CDR3 is 15 residues. The ends lost 8 bases at V and 4 bases at J; junction bases unmatched: 8. Here the CDR3 DNA reads TGTGCCAGCCAATTAGCGGGGGGGCTTTCAGATACGCAGTATTTT. It yields the protein CASQLAGGLSDTQYF.

V usage is TRBV6-2 or TRBV6-3 and J usage is TRBJ1-1, with D perhaps TRBD1 (6 bases). The CDR3 consists of 17 residues. V lost 0 bases to trimming and J lost 0 bases, with 14 bases between them. Per the germline V gene, CDR1 is MNHEY and CDR2 is SVGEGT. CDR3 amino acids: CASSYSGGDSMNTEAFF. CDR3 nucleotide sequence: TGTGCCAGCAGTTACTCAGGGGGTGATAGTATGAACACTGAAGCTTTCTTT.

V usage is TRBV7-3 and J usage is TRBJ2-3; weak D call: TRBD1 (7 bases). CDR3 length: 18 residues. Germline lookup yields CDR1 SGHTA and CDR2 FQGTGA. V lost 0 bases, J lost 6 bases, and 22 bases lay in between. CDR3 sequence (DNA): TGTGCCAGCAGCTTAACAGCGGTCATGACCAGGGGGACTGATACGCAGTATTTT. Its translation: CASSLTAVMTRGTDTQYF.

This clone was seen more than once but under ten times. The chain links TRBV10-3 to TRBJ2-7, with a weak D call TRBD2 (5 bases). Germline loops: CDR1 ENHRY, CDR2 SYGVKD. This CDR3 is 12 amino acids long. V was shortened by 5 bases and J by 4 bases, with 9 bases between the two germline ends. CDR3 nucleotides: TGTGCCATCAGTAGGACTTTATACGAGCAGTACGTC. Translating it yields CAISRTLYEQYV.

The chain recombines TRBV11-2 with TRBJ2-1; D uncertain. Trimming cost V 5 bases and J 4 bases, with 9 bases left between them. This CDR3 is built from 13 residues. Germline lookup yields CDR1 SGHAT and CDR2 FQNNGV. The CDR3 coding sequence is TGTGCCAGCAGCCCCCTAGGATACAATGAGCAGTTCTTC. This encodes CASSPLGYNEQFF.

This clone is a singleton in its sample. The chain has TRBV7-3 and TRBJ2-7; D may be TRBD1 (6 bases). Trimming shortened V by 7 bases and J by 0 bases, and 22 bases separated the two germline ends. This CDR3 is 17 amino acids long. Germline CDR1 and CDR2: SGHTA and FQGTGA. The CDR3 bases are TGTGCCAGCACCCCACCAAACCCCAGGACAGACTCCTACGAGCAGTACTTC. It is translated as CASTPPNPRTDSYEQYF.

The chain recombines TRBV10-3 with TRBJ2-5; D possibly corresponds to TRBD1 (6 bases). V was shortened by 0 bases and J by 1 base, with 12 bases between the two germline ends. This CDR3 has 16 residues. Looked up from germline, CDR1 is ENHRY and CDR2 is SYGVKD. The CDR3 DNA is TGTGCCATCAGTGAGTCAAGCAGGGGCTCCCAAGAGACCCAGTACTTC. Its translation: CAISESSRGSQETQYF.

This clone was counted only a few times. The rearrangement joins TRBV30 to TRBJ2-7, with TRBD2 matching 13 bases. The CDR3 covers 14 residues. Per the germline V gene, CDR1 is GTSNPN and CDR2 is SVGIG (reference sequence). Trimming at V came to 4 bases and at J to 5 bases, leaving 5 bases not matched to a gene. CDR3 DNA sequence: TGTGCCTGGACATGGACTAGCGGGAGTAACGAGCAGTACTTC. Translating it yields CAWTWTSGSNEQYF.

This sequence joins TRBV5-4 and TRBJ2-1; TRBD2 matches at 16 bases. The CDR3 has 17 amino acids. V trimming: 4 bases; J trimming: 5 bases; junction bases outside the gene matches: 6. Germline V CDR1 and CDR2: SGHNT, YYREEE (reference sequence). CDR3 loop: CASSLGTSGRENNEQFF. In DNA form, the CDR3 reads TGTGCCAGCAGCCTGGGGACTAGCGGGAGGGAAAACAATGAGCAGTTCTTC. The complete variable domain, with remaining parts taken from reference TRBV5-4 and TRBJ2-1, reads ETGVTQSPTHLIKTRGQQVTLRCSSQSGHNTVSWYQQALGQGPQFIFQYYREEENGRGNFPPRFSGLQFPNYSSELNVNALELDDSALYLCASSLGTSGRENNEQFFGPGTRLTVL.

The CDR3 region is CASSYGREGGPIYEQYF. CDR3 bases: TGTGCCAGCAGCTACGGGCGGGAGGGCGGCCCAATATACGAGCAGTACTTC. V usage is TRBV5-6 and J usage is TRBJ2-7; 9 bases are shared with TRBD2. Germline CDR1 and CDR2: SGHDT and YYEEEE. The length of the CDR3 is 17 residues. V lost 3 bases and J lost 4; bases outside the gene matches: 14.

This sequence joins TRBV6-6 and TRBJ1-3, with 8 bases matching TRBD1. The CDR3 runs 15 residues. Trimming cost V 3 bases and J 3 bases; bases outside gene matches: 4. The germline V gene encodes CDR1 MNHNY and CDR2 SVGAGI (reference sequence). DNA of the CDR3: TGTGCCAGCAGTTATACGGGGACAGGTGGAAACACCATATATTTT. Its translation: CASSYTGTGGNTIYF.

The chain couples TRBV7-9 to TRBJ1-2, with 10 bases lining up with TRBD1. J gave up 5 bases and V 1 base, and 16 bases lay outside the gene matches. CDR1 and CDR2 from the germline V gene are SEHNR and FQNEAQ (reference sequence). This CDR3 has 19 amino acids. CDR3 DNA sequence: TGTGCCAGCAGCTTAGTTTCGAGACAGGGGGCAACGGTTTGGTATGGCTACACCTTC. Encoded protein: CASSLVSRQGATVWYGYTF.

V gene TRBV25-1 combines with J gene TRBJ2-4, with 8 bases that match TRBD1. Germline CDR1 is MGHDK and CDR2 is SYGVNS. V shed 6 bases, J shed 7 bases, and the junction held 5 bases outside the gene matches. The CDR3 loop spans 13 amino acids. The CDR3 sequence is CASSLTGVNIQYF. The CDR3 DNA is TGTGCCAGCAGCCTGACAGGGGTGAACATTCAGTACTTC.

The rearrangement uses TRBV6-5 and TRBJ1-6; D is perhaps TRBD1 (6 bases). This CDR3 region has 15 residues. Germline V gene data show CDR1 as MNHEY and CDR2 as SVGAGI. V lost 4 bases, J lost 7 bases, and 14 bases lay in between. The CDR3 nucleotides are TGTGCCAGCAGTTTCCTGGGACAAGTCAATTCACCCCTCCACTTT. Translating it yields CASSFLGQVNSPLHF.

DNA of the CDR3: TGTGCCAGCAGCGATTCCGGCAGGCGCTCCTACGAGCAGTACTTC. It specifies CASSDSGRRSYEQYF. The rearrangement uses TRBV6-5 and TRBJ2-7, with no clear D. Trimming took 6 bases from V and 0 from J, leaving 15 bases between them. Per germline, CDR1 MNHEY and CDR2 SVGAGI. The CDR3 has 15 residues.

This clone was seen a handful of times. The chain has TRBV3-1 (or the pseudogene TRBV3-2) and TRBJ1-5; no firm D call. The CDR3 loop spans 13 amino acids. Germline lookup yields CDR1 LGHDT and CDR2 YNNKEL (reference sequence). Between the trimmed V and J ends, which lost 1 base and 4 bases, there was a span of 5 bases. The chain's CDR3 is CASSQGANQPQHF. The CDR3, as DNA: TGTGCCAGCAGCCAAGGGGCTAATCAGCCCCAGCATTTT.

The chain carries TRBV7-7 and TRBJ2-7, with TRBD1 matching over 8 bases. CDR1 is SSHAT, CDR2 FNYEAQ, per germline (reference sequence). This CDR3 is 15 amino acids long. Here the CDR3 DNA reads TGTGCTAGCAGCCCGCGGACAGGGATCCCCTACGAGCAGTACGTC. Amino acids: CASSPRTGIPYEQYV.

About this clone: Sequence at one end of the junction differs from germline and may be a read error. The chain uses TRBV7-7 and TRBJ2-3, with TRBD2 matching 9 bases. The CDR3 sequence is 15 residues long. Germline values: CDR1 SSHAT, CDR2 FNYEAQ (reference sequence). CDR3 sequence reads: CASSQGLASTDTQYF. CDR3 in DNA: TGTGCTAGCAGCCAGGGACTAGCAAGCACAGATACGCAGTATTTT.

The V gene is TRBV5-1, the J gene TRBJ2-2, with 15 nucleotides matching TRBD2. CDR1 SGHRS and CDR2 YFSETQ come from the germline V gene. This CDR3 spans 18 amino acids. V gave up 4 bases and J gave up 0 bases; unmatched junction bases: 4. The CDR3 DNA is TGCGCCAGCAGCCCGGGACTAGCGGGGGGCACGAACACCGGGGAGCTGTTTTTT. This translates into CASSPGLAGGTNTGELFF.